This T cell receptor (beta chain) was identified in a study of graft-versus-host responses after intestinal transplantation. Study information: Each recipient received a multivisceral, liver-intestinal, or isolated intestinal graft.

To note about this clone: Its antigen is undetermined.

Germline trimming cut 3 bases from V and 0 bases from J; bases unmatched to any gene: 3. Germline-derived CDR1 and CDR2 are SNHLY and FYNNEI. The CDR3 has 15 residues. Here immunoSEQ multiplex PCR was the method, and the copy in TCRdb shows in-frame clones only, minus some. The sample shows roughly 70,000 clones, over 75% of them seen only once. This clonotype was sampled from a human donor who was the organ donor for an intestinal transplant. The sample in question was unstimulated CD4+ T cells sorted from spleen or lymph node cells, obtained before transplant. The V and J genes are TRBV2 and TRBJ2-3, with 7 bases lining up with TRBD2. The CDR3 loop is CASSEGLPSTDTQYF. In nucleotides, the CDR3 is TGTGCCAGCAGTGAGGGACTACCTAGCACAGATACGCAGTATTTT.